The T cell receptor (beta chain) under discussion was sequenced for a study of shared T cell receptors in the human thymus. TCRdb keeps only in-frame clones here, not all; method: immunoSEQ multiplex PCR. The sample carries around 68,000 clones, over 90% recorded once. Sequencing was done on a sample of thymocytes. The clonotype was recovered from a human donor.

In DNA form, the CDR3 reads TGTGCCAGCAGTACGCCCCTGACCGGGCCTCCCTCCTACGAGCAGTACTTC. It translates to CASSTPLTGPPSYEQYF. V gene TRBV5-8 combines with J gene TRBJ2-7; D remains unclear. CDR1 and CDR2 from the germline V gene are SGHTS and YDEGEE. V was pared by 5 bases and J by 0 bases, with 21 bases between. The CDR3 is 17 amino acids.